The present entry profiles one TCR beta chain with its context. Its antigen remains unidentified. No base qualities exist here, and no much larger clone lies one base off it. All of the isolated RNA was reverse transcribed with the High Capacity cDNA Reverse Transcription Kit, so expressed TCRB transcripts were sequenced. Deep immunoSEQ sequencing was applied to naive, central memory and regulatory T cell samples, giving an average of roughly 3.5 million total reads per sample. Sorted cells were lysed in RLT buffer and RNA was extracted with DNase-treated RNeasy Micro or Mini kits, depending on cell number. Each cell subset was processed separately to prevent cross-contamination, with patient and healthy donor samples processed together. The immunoSEQ multiplex PCR was used to amplify TCRB sequences from cDNA, yielding 87-bp fragments that span the CDR3 region. Amplicons were sequenced on the Illumina HiSeq platform. The authors' analysis ran thus. Synthetic template baselines were used to correct PCR bias computationally, reads within Hamming distance 2 were collapsed, and singletons that could not be merged were discarded. Reads were aligned to IMGT to assign V, D and J genes, CDR3 length, and insertions or deletions at six rearrangement sites. Within each subset, clonotype counts were normalized to the number of sorted cells before true diversity and Gini coefficients were calculated with the tcR R package. The overlap coefficient, calculated on TCRB nucleotide sequences, was used to measure repertoire sharing. Out-of-frame TCRB sequences from naive cells were analyzed to stand in for the pre-selection repertoire. TCRdb limited this immuneACCESS table to in-frame rearrangements with V and J called. A share of clones is missing; checked studies link under half to unresolved V genes, and the rest is unexplained. V and J calls and clone size come straight from that table; D and trimming were deduced from the DNA. The sample has around 600,000 clones on record, approximately 13% of them singletons. The ten largest clones add up to around 0.12% of the sample.

This entry belongs to a study of beta chain features in type 1 diabetes (dated by TCRdb to 2016 to 2019). As for the study more broadly: Patients and healthy donors did not differ in mean age, gender distribution, total cell number or subset yield. A total of around 110,000,000 sorted cells were examined across all samples, and RNA yield correlated strongly with the number of cells per subset. Naive and central memory subsets were obtained from all 30 or so donors, but regulatory and stem cell-like memory subsets were isolated from only 8 patients and 8 healthy donors. The study compared the TCRB repertoires of sorted circulating CD4+ T cell subsets in recently diagnosed type 1 diabetes patients with those in matched healthy donors. Findings and caveats that apply to the study as a whole: In all four CD4+ subsets, TCRB CDR3 length was moderately but significantly shorter in type 1 diabetes patients. Because cDNA rather than genomic DNA was sequenced, highly expressing activated cells could have been over-represented, although no difference in activation and CD3 levels was found between groups. Patients with type 1 diabetes made fewer insertions and deleted more nucleotides at VDJ recombination sites, implying thymic rearrangement abnormalities. Naive, central memory and regulatory TCRB repertoires appeared more similar among patients than among healthy donors. HLA sub-analyses involved small numbers of individuals, so any influence of HLA type on TCRB rearrangement remained unresolved. Shorter templates might have been favored by PCR, but patient and control samples were amplified and corrected together, so both groups would have been affected equally by any skew.

Each donor gave one peripheral blood draw, roughly 110 mL on average, collected into heparinised tubes. Using a panel that included CD45RO, CCR7, CD25, CD127, CD95 and CD27, naive, central memory, regulatory and stem cell-like memory CD4+ T cells were sorted on a BD FACSAria II. A purity above 98% was achieved for all sorted populations. Right away, PBMCs were isolated by Lymphoprep density gradient centrifugation and were stained directly, with no culture step. To minimize batch effects, samples were stained and sorted in pairs, one healthy donor with one patient per experiment. CDR3 length: 16 amino acids, cysteine to phenylalanine. CDR3 DNA only is kept here, 48 bases in frame from base 1. V is cut back by 4 bases and J by 9 bases, with 15 bases in the junction unmatched. The germline V gene supplies CDR1 SGHRS and CDR2 YFSETQ.

The receptor's source is a man aged 30 to 45 with type 1 diabetes. The chain links TRBV5-1 with TRBJ2-1; a stretch of 8 junction bases matches TRBD1. The specimen sequenced was naive CD4+ T cells from blood. Per the publication, the cell subset or site label means: true naive CD4+ T cells. The CDR3 sequence is CASSAGTGSSFAEQFF. The sequenced DNA is TGCGCCAGCAGCGCGGGGACAGGCTCTTCTTTCGCTGAGCAGTTCTTC. The entire variable domain, with the stretches around the CDR3 drawn from the reference TRBV5-1 and TRBJ2-1 proteins, is KAGVTQTPRYLIKTRGQQVTLSCSPISGHRSVSWYQQTPGQGLQFLFEYFSETQRNKGNFPGRFSGRQFSNSRSEMNVSTLELGDSALYLCASSAGTGSSFAEQFFGPGTRLTVL.